This T cell receptor beta chain appears in the sequencing data of a study of blood T cell repertoires in COVID-19. Turning to the study itself: The United States, Italy and Spain provided the acute and convalescent COVID-19 samples. T cells, B-cell-depleted T cells, or PBMCs supplied cDNA or gDNA.

Per the original data handling: Amplified reference gene primers provided the basis for estimating nucleated cell counts. Sequencing was performed with immunoSEQ multiplex PCR; in TCRdb, only in-frame clones are kept and a portion is missing. V and J calls and clone size are copied from that table; D and trimming were computed from the DNA. The sample yields 220,000 or so clones, approximately 81% seen once. This CDR3 comprises 14 residues. Germline trimming cut 5 bases from V and 5 bases from J; bases unmatched to any gene: 4. CDR1 MNHEY and CDR2 SVGAGI come from the germline V gene. The origin of this receptor is a man aged 50-60 years who had recovered from COVID-19. The sequenced sample was peripheral blood. The V call is TRBV6-5, the J call TRBJ2-1; TRBD1 matches at 9 bases. Written as DNA, the CDR3 is TGTGCCAGCAGTACCGGACAGGGGAACAATGAGCAGTTCTTC. This translates into CASSTGQGNNEQFF.